This T cell receptor beta chain appears in the sequencing data of a study of shared clonotypes between healthy human individuals. About the study: There were three CD4 naive, three CD4 memory, two CD8 naive and one CD8 memory plates per donor.

TCRdb's table, derived via immunoSEQ multiplex PCR, lists solely in-frame clones and lacks some. The sample lists roughly 1,000,000 clones, 75% to 80% occurring once. Per the germline V gene, CDR1 is ENHRY and CDR2 is SYGVKD. Trimming shortened V by 4 bases and J by 5 bases, and 5 bases separated the two germline ends. The CDR3 covers 11 residues. The source material was memory CD4+ T cells from PBMCs. Described subset: CD45RA-negative fraction. The sequence was obtained from a man younger than 35 in good health. Some clones in this sample may be carry-over from other donors' samples. The chain carries TRBV10-3 and TRBJ1-2; D is uncertain. In nucleotides, the CDR3 is TGTGCCATCAGTGGGGGATATGGCTACACCTTC. This codes for CAISGGYGYTF.